This T cell receptor beta chain comes out of a study of blood T cells in healthy people across ages. With a J-beta primer mix and a sample-barcoded 5' primer, a second PCR ran about 7 to 11 cycles. TCRdb recomputed calls from the 5' RACE reads with MiXCR, one row per CDR3 protein. The sample holds about 1.6 million distinct CDR3 sequences, roughly 32% seen once. The germline gives CDR1 DFQATT, CDR2 SNEGSKA (reference sequence). The CDR3 length is 14 residues. The V and J ends lost 0 bases and 6 bases, in that order; junction bases with no gene match: 7. The source material was blood. The rearrangement uses TRBV20-1 and TRBJ1-2; 7 nucleotides agree with TRBD1. This clonotype was sampled from a woman under 40 in good health. The CDR3 spells CSARDGDRAHGYTF. CDR3 nucleotides: TGCAGTGCTAGAGATGGAGACAGGGCTCATGGCTACACCTTC.